The rows below give T cell receptor beta chains drawn from one sample of a study of blood T cell repertoires in COVID-19. The assay was immunoSEQ multiplex PCR, and TCRdb's table has in-frame clones only and misses some. Among 150,000 to 200,000 clones listed, approximately 90% were seen once. Sequencing input: peripheral blood. The receptors here all came from a man aged 18 to 29 with acute or convalescent COVID-19. Both conserved end residues are part of each CDR3. D genes are given only for firm matches. Where a row states a size, it is once, few, many or the class of an expanded clone; other rows omit it.

- | - | TRBJ2-7 | TRBV11-2 | CASGRNTYEQYF | TGTGCCAGCGGGAGGAATACCTACGAGCAGTACTTC
- | - | TRBJ1-1 | TRBV9 | CASSVEGTEMNTEAFF | TGTGCCAGCAGCGTAGAAGGAACGGAGATGAACACTGAAGCTTTCTTT
few | TRBD1 | TRBJ1-6 | TRBV6-5 | CASTYSRQGGEPLHF | TGTGCCAGCACCTATTCTAGACAGGGCGGGGAACCCCTCCACTTT
- | - | TRBJ1-4 | TRBV2 | CASSEADGTNPVEKLFF | TGTGCCAGCAGTGAAGCGGATGGGACAAACCCAGTGGAAAAACTGTTTTTT
once | TRBD2 | TRBJ2-3 | TRBV3-1/TRBV3-2 | CASSLGLAVTGGTDTQYF | TGTGCCAGCAGCCTCGGACTAGCGGTCACTGGGGGCACAGATACGCAGTATTTT
- | - | TRBJ2-1 | TRBV5-1 | CASSFFGTDNNEQFF | TGCGCCAGCAGCTTTTTCGGGACTGATAACAATGAGCAGTTCTTC
- | TRBD1 | TRBJ1-1 | TRBV14 | CASSQDWRLLGTVNTEAFF | TGTGCCAGCAGCCAAGATTGGAGGCTCTTGGGGACAGTGAACACTGAAGCTTTCTTT
- | - | TRBJ2-4 | TRBV5-5 | CASSPVSGPLAKNIQYF | TGTGCCAGCAGCCCCGTTTCGGGTCCCTTAGCCAAAAACATTCAGTACTTC
once | TRBD1 | TRBJ1-1 | TRBV29-1 | CSGRRDRATEAFF | TGCAGCGGCCGTCGGGACAGGGCCACTGAAGCTTTCTTT
- | TRBD1 | TRBJ2-5 | TRBV7-9 | CASSLQTGGQGTQYF | TGTGCCAGCAGCTTACAGACAGGGGGTCAGGGGACCCAGTACTTC
- | - | TRBJ2-2 | TRBV14 | CASSQVSGGELFF | TGTGCCAGCAGCCAAGTCTCCGGCGGGGAGCTGTTTTTT
- | - | TRBJ1-2 | TRBV3-1/TRBV3-2 | CASSQDPGNGYGYTF | TGTGCCAGCAGCCAAGATCCAGGGAATGGCTATGGCTACACCTTC
- | TRBD1 | TRBJ1-2 | TRBV18 | CASSRDRAPGYGYTF | TGTGCCAGCTCACGGGACAGGGCTCCCGGGTATGGCTACACCTTC
- | TRBD1 | TRBJ1-6 | TRBV18 | CASSPRAQGDSPLHF | TGTGCCAGCTCACCAAGGGCACAGGGGGATTCACCCCTCCACTTT
- | TRBD1 | TRBJ1-1 | TRBV6-5 | CASSSRGGEAFF | TGTGCCAGCAGTTCTCGAGGGGGCGAAGCTTTCTTT
once | - | TRBJ1-1 | TRBV6-5 | CASSYLDRNTEAFF | TGTGCCAGCAGTTACTTAGACAGAAACACTGAAGCTTTCTTT
- | - | TRBJ2-7 | TRBV5-1 | CASSLAFGSAYEQYF | TGCGCCAGCAGCTTGGCGTTCGGCAGCGCCTACGAGCAGTACTTC
- | TRBD1 | TRBJ1-2 | TRBV30 | CAWLDRGEHGYTF | TGTGCCTGGCTTGACAGGGGAGAGCATGGCTACACCTTC
once | - | TRBJ2-3 | TRBV5-1 | CASSPLSTDTQYF | TGCGCCAGCAGCCCCCTAAGCACAGATACGCAGTATTTT
- | - | TRBJ2-3 | TRBV15 | CATSRDNVQGNTQYF | TGTGCCACCAGCAGAGATAATGTACAGGGAAATACGCAGTATTTT
once | - | TRBJ1-1 | TRBV5-1 | CASSLDQGTEAFF | TGCGCCAGCAGCTTGGACCAGGGGACTGAAGCTTTCTTT
- | - | TRBJ2-1 | TRBV7-9 | CASSPGGTDFYNEQFF | TGTGCCAGCAGTCCGGGAGGGACAGACTTCTACAATGAGCAGTTCTTC
- | - | TRBJ1-1 | TRBV5-4 | CASSPKAGEAFF | TGTGCCAGCAGCCCCAAAGCGGGAGAAGCTTTCTTT
- | TRBD1 | TRBJ1-4 | TRBV7-2 | CASSFGQGHEKLFF | TGTGCCAGCAGCTTTGGACAGGGGCATGAAAAACTGTTTTTT
- | - | TRBJ2-7 | TRBV7-8 | CASSSLRGQGKEQYF | TGTGCCAGCAGCTCGCTCCGGGGACAAGGGAAGGAGCAGTACTTC
once | TRBD1 | TRBJ2-5 | TRBV19 | CASSSSTGGRETQYF | TGTGCCAGTAGTTCTTCGACAGGGGGCCGGGAGACCCAGTACTTC
- | - | TRBJ1-1 | TRBV7-9 | CASSPTTGGGTEAFF | TGTGCCAGCAGCCCAACGACAGGCGGCGGCACTGAAGCTTTCTTT
- | - | TRBJ2-6 | TRBV15 | CATTGNSGANVLTF | TGTGCCACCACAGGGAATTCTGGGGCCAACGTCCTGACTTTC
- | - | TRBJ1-2 | TRBV2 | CASSEGPANYGYTF | TGTGCCAGCAGTGAGGGGCCTGCAAACTATGGCTACACCTTC
few | TRBD2 | TRBJ2-1 | TRBV7-9 | CASSSDGGAYNEQFF | TGTGCCAGCAGCTCCGACGGGGGGGCCTACAATGAGCAGTTCTTC
once | - | TRBJ1-5 | TRBV27 | CASRSGTGSQPQHF | TGTGCCAGCAGATCAGGCACAGGGAGTCAGCCCCAGCATTTT
- | TRBD1 | TRBJ1-4 | TRBV3-1/TRBV3-2 | CASSQWDRTYEKLFF | TGTGCCAGCAGCCAATGGGACAGGACCTATGAAAAACTGTTTTTT
- | TRBD1 | TRBJ1-2 | TRBV7-7 | CASSPIGQGTNYGYTF | TGTGCCAGCAGCCCGATTGGACAGGGGACTAACTATGGCTACACCTTC
- | TRBD2 | TRBJ2-5 | TRBV10-3 | CAISKAGAQETQYF | TGTGCCATCAGTAAAGCGGGGGCCCAAGAGACCCAGTACTTC